A selection of T cell receptor beta chains follows, all from one sample in a study of blood T cell repertoires in COVID-19. Assay used: immunoSEQ multiplex PCR; TCRdb lists only in-frame clones, some missing. The repertoire holds around 200,000 clones, with around 85% as singletons. Sequenced: PBMCs or T cells enriched from blood (not recorded which). The receptors stem from a man in his forties or fifties who had recovered from COVID-19. Both conserved end residues are part of each CDR3. The order of the fields is CDR3 DNA, CDR3 protein, clone size, V gene, J gene, D gene. A D gene is named only where the DNA matches it firmly. Size is stated for part of the rows, as once, few or many counts, or as a class when the clone is expanded.

TGTGCCAGCAGCCAAGACCTGACGGGGACCCAGTACTTC,CASSQDLTGTQYF,.,TRBV3-1/TRBV3-2,TRBJ2-5,.
TGTGCCAGCAGTCCCGCGGGGGTCACGCAGTATTTT,CASSPAGVTQYF,.,TRBV3-1/TRBV3-2,TRBJ2-3,TRBD2
TGTGCCAGCCTACCTCAGGGTTTGGATGGCTACACCTTC,CASLPQGLDGYTF,.,TRBV18,TRBJ1-2,.
TGTGCCATCAGGATGGGGCCTAATGAAAAACTGTTTTTT,CAIRMGPNEKLFF,.,TRBV10-3,TRBJ1-4,.
TGTGCCATCAGTGAGAGAGGTCTGGGCTACAGGGGGGAAGAGACCCAGTACTTC,CAISERGLGYRGEETQYF,.,TRBV10-3,TRBJ2-5,TRBD1
TGTGCCAGCAGCCGAGACAGGGGCCAACACACTGAAGCTTTCTTT,CASSRDRGQHTEAFF,.,TRBV9,TRBJ1-1,TRBD1
TGTGCCAGCAAGGGGCGGGAGGCAGGGGAGCAGTACTTC,CASKGREAGEQYF,.,TRBV2,TRBJ2-7,TRBD2
TGTGCCAGCAGTGACCGGACTGAAGCTTTCTTT,CASSDRTEAFF,.,TRBV25-1,TRBJ1-1,.
TGTGCCAGCAGCCAGGGACTGTCCTACGAGCAGTACTTC,CASSQGLSYEQYF,.,TRBV9,TRBJ2-7,.
TGTGCCAGCAGCTTTGGATTGCTAGCGGGAGGGTACTACGAGCAGTACTTC,CASSFGLLAGGYYEQYF,few,TRBV11-2,TRBJ2-7,TRBD2
TGTGCCAGCAGCCAGGATCCCACTCGGCTAGCGGGACTTGAGCAGTACTTC,CASSQDPTRLAGLEQYF,.,TRBV3-1/TRBV3-2,TRBJ2-7,TRBD2
TGTGCCAGCAGTTATACAGGGGCAAATTCACCCCTCCACTTT,CASSYTGANSPLHF,.,TRBV6-6,TRBJ1-6,TRBD1
TGTGCCAGCAGCTTCGGGACAATAGGGGAGCAGTACTTC,CASSFGTIGEQYF,.,TRBV6-5,TRBJ2-7,.
TGTGCCAGCAGCTTAAATAGCTGGTCTAGCGGGAGCACAGATACGCAGTATTTT,CASSLNSWSSGSTDTQYF,.,TRBV7-3,TRBJ2-3,TRBD2
TGCGCCAGCAGATTGGACAGAAACACTGAAGCTTTCTTT,CASRLDRNTEAFF,few,TRBV10-2,TRBJ1-1,.
TGTGCCAGCAGTCCCCAGTGGGGAGGGGTACGTCAGCCCCAGCATTTT,CASSPQWGGVRQPQHF,.,TRBV6-2/TRBV6-3,TRBJ1-5,.
TGTGCCAGCAATTCCGGGACAGGGGCTGGCGAGCAGTACTTC,CASNSGTGAGEQYF,.,TRBV2,TRBJ2-7,TRBD1
TGTGCCAGCAGCAAGGGGGACAGGCTGAACACTGAAGCTTTCTTT,CASSKGDRLNTEAFF,.,TRBV21-1,TRBJ1-1,.
TGCGCCAGCAGCTTGGGAACAGGGGGTTACGAGCAGTACTTC,CASSLGTGGYEQYF,.,TRBV5-1,TRBJ2-7,TRBD1
TGTGCCATCACTCAGGGGAAAATCGCCTACGAGCAGTACTTC,CAITQGKIAYEQYF,.,TRBV10-3,TRBJ2-7,.
TGTGCCTCAAGACAGGAGAATGAAAAACTGTTTTTT,CASRQENEKLFF,.,TRBV19,TRBJ1-4,.
TGTGCCAGCTCAACGGGACAGGGGGAAATTAACTATGGCTACACCTTC,CASSTGQGEINYGYTF,once,TRBV18,TRBJ1-2,TRBD1
TGTGCCAGTAGTGTGGGTCAGGGGAACACTGAAGCTTTCTTT,CASSVGQGNTEAFF,.,TRBV19,TRBJ1-1,.
TGTGCCATCAGTGTGGGGCAAACAGGGAGTTATTACGAGCAGTACTTC,CAISVGQTGSYYEQYF,.,TRBV10-3,TRBJ2-7,.
TGTGCCAGTAGTATCCCCCTAACTAGCACAGATACGCAGTATTTT,CASSIPLTSTDTQYF,.,TRBV19,TRBJ2-3,.
TGTGCCAGCAGTTGGGGGCTACCCACCTCCTACGAGCAGTACTTC,CASSWGLPTSYEQYF,.,TRBV6-6,TRBJ2-7,.
TGTGCCACCAGCAGAGATCAGGGTTCTAGCACAGATACGCAGTATTTT,CATSRDQGSSTDTQYF,.,TRBV15,TRBJ2-3,.
TGTGCCAGCAGCGGGACTAGCGGCAACGAGCAGTACTTC,CASSGTSGNEQYF,few,TRBV27,TRBJ2-7,TRBD2
TGTGCCTGGAGTCGACAGGGCCTGGGGGAAAAACTGTTTTTT,CAWSRQGLGEKLFF,.,TRBV30,TRBJ1-4,TRBD1
TGTGCCAGCAGTTTAAGTACGAGTGCCCAGCATTTT,CASSLSTSAQHF,.,TRBV28,TRBJ1-5,.
TGTGCCAGCAGCCCGACCGGGACAGGGGTATACGAGCAGTACTTC,CASSPTGTGVYEQYF,.,TRBV5-4,TRBJ2-7,TRBD1
TGTGCCAGCAGCCGGGACAAGAGCTCCTACAATGAGCAGTTCTTC,CASSRDKSSYNEQFF,.,TRBV7-6,TRBJ2-1,.
TGTGCCAGCAGCGGGACAGGAATCAATGAGCAGTTCTTC,CASSGTGINEQFF,.,TRBV2,TRBJ2-1,TRBD1
TGTGCCAGCAGTTCGACAGCCTATGGCTACACCTTC,CASSSTAYGYTF,.,TRBV6-5,TRBJ1-2,.
TGTGCCAGCAGCCCACAAACAGGGGCCCTCTATGGCTACACCTTC,CASSPQTGALYGYTF,.,TRBV11-2,TRBJ1-2,TRBD1
TGTGCCAGCAAACCGGGAGTCAGGAATGAGCAGTTCTTC,CASKPGVRNEQFF,.,TRBV5-4,TRBJ2-1,.
TGTGCCAGCAGCGCACTCGGGGGTAGGAGCAATCAGCCCCAGCATTTT,CASSALGGRSNQPQHF,once,TRBV19,TRBJ1-5,.
TGTGCCAGCATCAGGGGTCGAACAGATACGCAGTATTTT,CASIRGRTDTQYF,.,TRBV28,TRBJ2-3,.
TGTGCCAGCAGCGCGACAGGGGGCGAGGAGCAGTACTTC,CASSATGGEEQYF,.,TRBV7-6,TRBJ2-7,TRBD1